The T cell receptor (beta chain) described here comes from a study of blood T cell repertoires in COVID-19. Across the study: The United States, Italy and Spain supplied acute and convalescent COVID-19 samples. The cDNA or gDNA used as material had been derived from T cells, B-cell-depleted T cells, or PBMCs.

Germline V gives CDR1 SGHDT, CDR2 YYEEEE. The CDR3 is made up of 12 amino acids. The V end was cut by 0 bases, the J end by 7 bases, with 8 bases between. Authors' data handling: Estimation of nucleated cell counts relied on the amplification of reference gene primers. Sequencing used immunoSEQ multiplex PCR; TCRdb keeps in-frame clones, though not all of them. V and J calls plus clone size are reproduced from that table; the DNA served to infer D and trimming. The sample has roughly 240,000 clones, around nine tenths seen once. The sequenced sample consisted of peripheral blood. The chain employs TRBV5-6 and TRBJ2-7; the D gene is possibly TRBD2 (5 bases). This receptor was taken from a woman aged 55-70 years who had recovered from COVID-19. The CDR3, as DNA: TGTGCCAGCAGCTTGGTACCGGGGGAGCAGTACTTC. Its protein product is CASSLVPGEQYF.